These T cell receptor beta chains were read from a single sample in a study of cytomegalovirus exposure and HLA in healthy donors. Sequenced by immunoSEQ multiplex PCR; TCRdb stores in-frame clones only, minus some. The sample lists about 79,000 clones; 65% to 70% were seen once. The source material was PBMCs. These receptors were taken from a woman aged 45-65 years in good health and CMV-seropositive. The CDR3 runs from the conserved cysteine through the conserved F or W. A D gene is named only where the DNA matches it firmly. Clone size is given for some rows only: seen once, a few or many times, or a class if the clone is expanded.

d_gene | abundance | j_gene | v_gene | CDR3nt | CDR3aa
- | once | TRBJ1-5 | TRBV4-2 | TGTGCCAGCAGGGGAGGAAGCAATCAGCCCCAGCATTTT | CASRGGSNQPQHF
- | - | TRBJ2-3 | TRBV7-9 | TGTTCCAGCAGCTCCGGACAAGCAGATACGCAGTATTTT | CSSSSGQADTQYF
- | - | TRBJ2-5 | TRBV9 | TGTGCCAGCAGCGTTGGACCCGCGAGGGAGGCCCAGTACTTC | CASSVGPAREAQYF
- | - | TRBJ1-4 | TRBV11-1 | TGTGCCAGCAGCTTTTCGACGGAGGCTAATGAAAAACTGTTTTTT | CASSFSTEANEKLFF
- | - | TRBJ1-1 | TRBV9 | TGTGCCAGCAGCGAGGACACGACGATGACTGAAGCTTTCTTT | CASSEDTTMTEAFF
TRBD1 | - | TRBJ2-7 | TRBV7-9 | TGTGCCAGCAGCGCGGACAGGATCTACGAGCAGTACTTC | CASSADRIYEQYF
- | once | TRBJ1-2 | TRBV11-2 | TGTGCCAGCAGCTTACCAGGAACGGGGGTCAATGGCTACACCTTC | CASSLPGTGVNGYTF
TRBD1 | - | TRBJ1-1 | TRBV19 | TGTGCCAGTAACAGACAGGGAGGGAACACTGAAGCTTTCTTT | CASNRQGGNTEAFF
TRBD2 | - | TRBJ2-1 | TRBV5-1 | TGCGCCAGCAGTAATCGGGGGGGCTACAATGAGCAGTTCTTC | CASSNRGGYNEQFF
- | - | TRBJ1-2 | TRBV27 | TGTGCCAGCGCAGGGATCACCCCCTATGGCTACACCTTC | CASAGITPYGYTF
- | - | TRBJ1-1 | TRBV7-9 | TGTGCCAGCAGCTTGAGGGTTTCGGACACTGAAGCTTTCTTT | CASSLRVSDTEAFF
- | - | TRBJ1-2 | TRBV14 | TGTGCCAGCAGCCAAGATGGGGCCTATGGCTACACCTTC | CASSQDGAYGYTF
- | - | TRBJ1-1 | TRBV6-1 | TGTGCCAGCAGTGAGGAGGGACGGAAGGGCACTGAAGCTTTCTTT | CASSEEGRKGTEAFF
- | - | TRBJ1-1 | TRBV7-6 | TGTGCCAGCAACCGAGGGAGCATGAACACTGAAGCTTTCTTT | CASNRGSMNTEAFF
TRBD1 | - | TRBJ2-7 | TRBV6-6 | TGTGCCAGCGCTCAGTCGGGACAGGGGGCGGTCGAGCAGTACTTC | CASAQSGQGAVEQYF
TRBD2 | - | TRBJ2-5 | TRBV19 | TGTGCCAGTGGGGGAGGGCTGGAAGAGACCCAGTACTTC | CASGGGLEETQYF
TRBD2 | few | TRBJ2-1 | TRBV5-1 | TGCGCCAGCAGCTCCTCCCTTAGCGGGGGGGCCTTGAATGAGCAGTTCTTC | CASSSSLSGGALNEQFF
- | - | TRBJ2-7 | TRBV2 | TGTGCCAGCAGCGCCCCCTATTTAACTACGAGCAGTGGCTTC | CASSAPYLTTSSGF
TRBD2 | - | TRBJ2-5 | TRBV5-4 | TGTGCCATCACTAGCGGGGGGTCTCTCCAAGAGACCCAGTACTTC | CAITSGGSLQETQYF
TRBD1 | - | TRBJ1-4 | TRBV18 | TGTGCCAGCTCACCCCGATCTTACGGACAGGGCTTTGAAAAACTGTTTTTT | CASSPRSYGQGFEKLFF
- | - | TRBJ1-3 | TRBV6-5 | TGTGCCAGCAGTTACTCGTCCGGGTCTGGAAACACCATATATTTT | CASSYSSGSGNTIYF
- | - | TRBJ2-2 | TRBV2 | TGTGCCAGCAGTGGGGTGGAGGGGCTGAACACCGGGGAGCTGTTTTTT | CASSGVEGLNTGELFF
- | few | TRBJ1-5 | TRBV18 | TGTGCCAGCTCACCGAGTAATCAGCCCCAGCATTTT | CASSPSNQPQHF
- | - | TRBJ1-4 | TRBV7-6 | TGTGCCAGCAGCTTAGAAGGCAGGGTGAAGGGAAAACTGTTTTTT | CASSLEGRVKGKLFF
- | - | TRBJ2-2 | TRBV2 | TGTGCCAGCAGCCGAGGACAGAACACCGGGGAGCTGTTTTTT | CASSRGQNTGELFF
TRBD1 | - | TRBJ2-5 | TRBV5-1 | TGCGCCAGCAGCTTGTATGGCGGACAGGGGATCGAGACCCAGTACTTC | CASSLYGGQGIETQYF
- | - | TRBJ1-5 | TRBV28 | TGTGCCAGCAGCTCCGGCGGGCCGTGGCGAGGCAATCAGCCCCAGCATTTT | CASSSGGPWRGNQPQHF
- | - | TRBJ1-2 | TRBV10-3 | TGTGCCACCTTACTGGACAGCACGGTCAACTATGGCTACACCTTC | CATLLDSTVNYGYTF
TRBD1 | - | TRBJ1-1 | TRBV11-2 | TGTGCCAGCAGCTTAGTAACAGGGGTCGGGGAAGCTTTCTTT | CASSLVTGVGEAFF
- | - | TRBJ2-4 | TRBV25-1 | TGTGCCAGCAGTGGCCGACAAAAACAGCTAGCCAAAAACATTCAGTACTTC | CASSGRQKQLAKNIQYF
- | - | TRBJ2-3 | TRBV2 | TGTGCCAGCAGTGGGTTGGGGGGTCGGACAGATACGCAGTATTTT | CASSGLGGRTDTQYF
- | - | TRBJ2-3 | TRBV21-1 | TGTGCCAGCAGCAAAGCGGGTAGGGGAGGAGCGCAGTATTTT | CASSKAGRGGAQYF
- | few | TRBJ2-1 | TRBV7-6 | TGTGCCAGCAGCTTAGAGTGGAGCAACAATGAGCAGTTCTTC | CASSLEWSNNEQFF
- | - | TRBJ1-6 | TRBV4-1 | TGCGCCAGCAGCCAAGTGGGGGGAAATTCACCCCTCCACTTT | CASSQVGGNSPLHF
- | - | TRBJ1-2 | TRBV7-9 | TGTGCCAGCAGCTTAGGACAGGCGGGCACTCATGGCTACACCTTC | CASSLGQAGTHGYTF
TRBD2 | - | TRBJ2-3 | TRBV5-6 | TGTGCCAGCAGCCTGGGAGAGCGGGGGTTCACAGATACGCAGTATTTT | CASSLGERGFTDTQYF
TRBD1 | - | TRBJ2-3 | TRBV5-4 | TGTGCCAGCACCGACTACAGGGGGAGCACAGATACGCAGTATTTT | CASTDYRGSTDTQYF
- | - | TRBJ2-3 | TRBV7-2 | TGTGCCAGCAGCTTTTGGGCGACAGATACGCAGTATTTT | CASSFWATDTQYF
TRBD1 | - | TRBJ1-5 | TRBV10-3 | TGTGCCATCGGACAGGGAAATCAGCCCCAGCATTTT | CAIGQGNQPQHF
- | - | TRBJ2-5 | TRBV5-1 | TGCGCCAGCAGCACACAGGGATCCACAGAGACCCAGTACTTC | CASSTQGSTETQYF
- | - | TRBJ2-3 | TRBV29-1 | TGCAGCGTTGAGGCCAGCACAGATACGCAGTATTTT | CSVEASTDTQYF
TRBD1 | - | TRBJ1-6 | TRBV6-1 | TGTGCCGGACAGGGCTGGGGGAGCGCACCCCTCCACTTT | CAGQGWGSAPLHF
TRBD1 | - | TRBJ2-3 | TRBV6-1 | TGTGCCAGCAGTTATAGCAGGGGGACAGATACGCAGTATTTT | CASSYSRGTDTQYF
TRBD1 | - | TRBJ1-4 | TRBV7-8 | TGTGCCAGCAGCTCGGGCCCGGGACAGGGTTGGGAAAAACTGTTTTTT | CASSSGPGQGWEKLFF
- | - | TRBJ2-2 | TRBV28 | TGTGCCAGCAGTTTGGCAGACGGGGGACTCACCGGGGAGCTGTTTTTT | CASSLADGGLTGELFF
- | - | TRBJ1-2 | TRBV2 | TGTGCCAGCAATCGGGGTGCCTATGGCTACACCTTC | CASNRGAYGYTF
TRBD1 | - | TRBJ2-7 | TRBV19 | TGTGCCAGTAAAACGACAGGGGTGAGCCACGAGCAGTACTTC | CASKTTGVSHEQYF
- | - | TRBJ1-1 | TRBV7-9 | TGTGCCAGCAGCTTAGAACAGACGAACACTGAAGCTTTCTTT | CASSLEQTNTEAFF
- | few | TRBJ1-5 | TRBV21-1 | TGTGCCAGCAGCACTCGTTGGGACAGAAGAGGAGTCAGCCAGCATTTT | CASSTRWDRRGVSQHF
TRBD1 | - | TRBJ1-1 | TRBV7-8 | TGTGCCAGCACCTCTTATCCCGGGACAGAGAACACTGAAGCTTTCTTT | CASTSYPGTENTEAFF
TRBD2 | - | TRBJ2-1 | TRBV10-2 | TGCGCCAGCAGCAGCGGGGGGGCCAATGAGCAGTTCTTC | CASSSGGANEQFF
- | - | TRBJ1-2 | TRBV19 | TGTGCCAGTAGTACCCAGATAACAAATGGCTACACCTTC | CASSTQITNGYTF